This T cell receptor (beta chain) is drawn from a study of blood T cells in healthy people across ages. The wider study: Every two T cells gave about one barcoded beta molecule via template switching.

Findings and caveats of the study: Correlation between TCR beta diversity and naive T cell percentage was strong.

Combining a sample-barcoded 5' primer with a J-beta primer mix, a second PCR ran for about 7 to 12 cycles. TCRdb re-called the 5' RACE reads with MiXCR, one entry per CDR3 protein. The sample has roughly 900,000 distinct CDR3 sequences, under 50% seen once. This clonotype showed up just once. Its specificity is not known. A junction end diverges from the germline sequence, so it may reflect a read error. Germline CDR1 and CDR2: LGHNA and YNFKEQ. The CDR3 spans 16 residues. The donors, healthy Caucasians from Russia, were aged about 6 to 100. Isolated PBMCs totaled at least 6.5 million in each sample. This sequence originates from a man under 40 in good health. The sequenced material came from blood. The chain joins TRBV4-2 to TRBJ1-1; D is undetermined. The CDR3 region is CAGSPLEGRVNTEAFF. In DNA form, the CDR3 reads TGTGCCGGCAGCCCTCTGGAAGGGAGGGTGAACACTGAAGCTTTCTTT.